This T cell receptor (beta chain) derives from a study of early T cells in non-severe SARS-CoV-2 infection. For the study at large: Alpha and beta chains were unpaired, from unsorted whole-blood bulk RNA.

This clonotype was counted a few times. Its antigen is not identified. TCRdb fed the 5' RACE reads into MiXCR, producing one record per CDR3 protein. The table has about 94,000 distinct CDR3 sequences, 13% seen once. The CDR3 runs 14 residues. The V gene end was trimmed by 5 bases and the J gene end by 1 base; junction bases not matched to a gene: 2. Study-level points and caveats: VDJdb-based matching was biased toward anti-spike CD8 responses and missed private and CD4 specificities.

The chain is built from TRBV12-3 or TRBV12-4 and TRBJ2-4; TRBD1 matches 7 bases. The sequence was obtained from an adult who was a healthcare worker with PCR-confirmed SARS-CoV-2 infection or an uninfected control (not recorded which). Sequencing was carried out using whole blood. The CDR3 DNA is TGTGCCAGCAGTGCGGACAGGGCCAAAAACATTCAGTACTTC. The encoded protein is CASSADRAKNIQYF.